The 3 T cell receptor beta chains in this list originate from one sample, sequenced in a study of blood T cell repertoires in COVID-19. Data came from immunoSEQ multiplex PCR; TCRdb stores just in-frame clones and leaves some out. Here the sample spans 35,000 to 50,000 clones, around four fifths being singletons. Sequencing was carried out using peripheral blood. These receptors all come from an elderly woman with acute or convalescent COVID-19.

The CDR3 here is CASSQVRSRVEAFF. DNA of the CDR3: TGTGCCAGCAGCCAAGTTCGGTCGAGGGTTGAAGCTTTCTTT. J is TRBJ1-1 and V is TRBV3-1 (or the pseudogene TRBV3-2); D gene uncertain. The germline V gene has CDR1 LGHDT and CDR2 YNNKEL (reference sequence). V was pared by 1 base and J by 7 bases, with 13 bases between. The CDR3 consists of 14 residues.

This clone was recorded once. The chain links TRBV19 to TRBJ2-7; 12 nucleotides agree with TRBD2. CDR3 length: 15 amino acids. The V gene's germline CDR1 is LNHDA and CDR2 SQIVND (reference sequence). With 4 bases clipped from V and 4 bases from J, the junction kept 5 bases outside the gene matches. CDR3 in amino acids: CASSTGLAGKYEQYF. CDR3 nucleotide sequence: TGTGCCAGTAGTACCGGACTAGCGGGGAAGTACGAGCAGTACTTC.

Here the CDR3 reads CASSLTGNTEAFF. The CDR3 DNA follows: TGTGCCAGCAGTCTTACGGGGAACACTGAAGCTTTCTTT. The V gene is TRBV6-2 or TRBV6-3, the J gene TRBJ1-1; no firm D call. Trimming took 5 bases from V and 1 from J, leaving 8 bases between them. Per the germline V gene, CDR1 is MNHEY and CDR2 is SVGEGT. This CDR3 contains 13 residues.